The present TCR beta chain was sequenced within a study of blood T cell repertoires in COVID-19. Authors' processing steps: Reference gene primer amplification gave estimated nucleated cell counts. Assay: immunoSEQ multiplex PCR; the TCRdb copy retains only in-frame clones and omits some. The D gene and trimming were derived from the DNA, and the V and J assignments and clone size from that table. The sample records tens of thousands of clones, 88% being singletons. Germline V gene lookup returns CDR1 SEHNR and CDR2 FQNEAQ (reference sequence). This CDR3 is 15 amino acids long. J gave up 3 bases and V 2 bases, and 1 base lay outside the gene matches.

The receptor was isolated from a man in his fifties or sixties with active COVID-19. The genes are TRBV7-9 and TRBJ2-3; 11 nucleotides align to TRBD2. The sequenced sample was peripheral blood. The CDR3 nucleotides read TGTGCCAGCAGCTTACTAGCGGGAGGAACAGATACGCAGTATTTT. Protein: CASSLLAGGTDTQYF. The full variable domain, its missing parts supplied by reference TRBV7-9 and TRBJ2-3, is DTGVSQNPRHKITKRGQNVTFRCDPISEHNRLYWYRQTLGQGPEFLTYFQNEAQLEKSRLLSDRFSAERPKGSFSTLEIQRTEQGDSAMYLCASSLLAGGTDTQYFGPGTRLTVL.